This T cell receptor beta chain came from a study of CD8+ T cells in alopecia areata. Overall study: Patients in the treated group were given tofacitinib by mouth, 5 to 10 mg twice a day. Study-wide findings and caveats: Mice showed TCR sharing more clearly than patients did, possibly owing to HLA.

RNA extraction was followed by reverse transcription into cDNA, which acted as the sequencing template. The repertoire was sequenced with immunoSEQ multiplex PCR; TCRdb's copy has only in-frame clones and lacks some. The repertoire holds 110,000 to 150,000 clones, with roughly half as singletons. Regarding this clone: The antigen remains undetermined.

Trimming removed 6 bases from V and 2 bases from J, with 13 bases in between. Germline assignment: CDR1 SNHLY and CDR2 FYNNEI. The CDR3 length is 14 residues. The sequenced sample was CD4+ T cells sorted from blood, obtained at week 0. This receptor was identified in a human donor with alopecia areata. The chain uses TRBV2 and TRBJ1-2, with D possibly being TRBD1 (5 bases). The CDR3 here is CASRSDTNNYGYTF. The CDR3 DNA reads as TGTGCCAGCAGATCGGACACCAACAACTATGGCTACACCTTC.